A selection of T cell receptor beta chains follows, all from one sample in a study of radiation and T cells in renal cell carcinoma. Using immunoSEQ multiplex PCR, the repertoire was profiled, and TCRdb retains in-frame clones only, with some absent. The profile covers approximately 150,000 clones, with around nine tenths appearing a single time and around a sixth taken by the ten largest. Sequenced material: blood, taken from a patient whose treatment included radiotherapy and nephrectomy. These receptors were taken from a woman in her 50s with renal cell carcinoma. Each CDR3 is given with its conserved first and last residue. Each record gives: D gene, clone size, J gene, CDR3 length, V gene, CDR3 protein, CDR3 DNA. D genes are given only for firm matches. The size of a clone is reported for some rows only, either as once, few or many, or as a class for expanded clones.

d_gene: TRBD2; abundance: .; j_gene: TRBJ2-2; len: 17; v_gene: TRBV5-1; CDR3aa: CASSSGLAGGVTGELFF; CDR3nt: TGCGCCAGCAGTTCTGGACTAGCGGGAGGGGTCACCGGGGAGCTGTTTTTT
d_gene: .; abundance: once; j_gene: TRBJ2-7; len: 14; v_gene: TRBV6-6; CDR3aa: CASSYGQFSYEQYF; CDR3nt: TGTGCCAGCAGTTACGGACAGTTCTCCTACGAGCAGTACTTC
d_gene: TRBD2; abundance: .; j_gene: TRBJ2-7; len: 20; v_gene: TRBV7-3; CDR3aa: CASSLRPAGGPGIHGYEQYF; CDR3nt: TGTGCCAGCAGCTTACGCCCCGCGGGAGGGCCAGGGATCCATGGCTACGAGCAGTACTTC
d_gene: .; abundance: .; j_gene: TRBJ1-1; len: 14; v_gene: TRBV6-5; CDR3aa: CASSYSIENTEAFF; CDR3nt: TGTGCCAGCAGTTACTCGATCGAGAACACTGAAGCTTTCTTT
d_gene: .; abundance: once; j_gene: TRBJ1-2; len: 11; v_gene: TRBV14; CDR3aa: CASSQDASYTF; CDR3nt: TGTGCCAGCAGCCAAGATGCGAGCTACACCTTC
d_gene: .; abundance: .; j_gene: TRBJ1-2; len: 15; v_gene: TRBV30; CDR3aa: CAWKRASTDPYGYTF; CDR3nt: TGTGCCTGGAAAAGAGCATCGACGGATCCCTATGGCTACACCTTC
d_gene: TRBD2; abundance: .; j_gene: TRBJ2-7; len: 18; v_gene: TRBV5-1; CDR3aa: CASSSGLAGVGRRGEQYF; CDR3nt: TGCGCCAGCAGCTCAGGACTAGCGGGAGTAGGTCGAAGGGGCGAGCAGTACTTC
d_gene: TRBD2; abundance: .; j_gene: TRBJ2-7; len: 18; v_gene: TRBV9; CDR3aa: CASSTGTSGKLEPYEQYF; CDR3nt: TGTGCCAGCAGCACGGGGACTAGCGGGAAATTGGAACCCTACGAGCAGTACTTC
d_gene: TRBD1; abundance: .; j_gene: TRBJ1-1; len: 16; v_gene: TRBV5-1; CDR3aa: CASSLAIQGATTEAFF; CDR3nt: TGCGCCAGCAGCTTGGCCATACAGGGGGCGACCACTGAAGCTTTCTTT
d_gene: TRBD1; abundance: few; j_gene: TRBJ1-1; len: 14; v_gene: TRBV5-1; CDR3aa: CASSRRQGGTEAFF; CDR3nt: TGCGCCAGCAGCCGCAGACAGGGCGGGACTGAAGCTTTCTTT
d_gene: .; abundance: few; j_gene: TRBJ2-2; len: 15; v_gene: TRBV5-1; CDR3aa: CASSLASGRTGELFF; CDR3nt: TGCGCCAGCAGCTTAGCTAGTGGGCGAACCGGGGAGCTGTTTTTT
d_gene: .; abundance: once; j_gene: TRBJ2-6; len: 14; v_gene: TRBV30; CDR3aa: CAWSSGSGANVLTF; CDR3nt: TGTGCCTGGAGTTCAGGCTCTGGGGCCAACGTCCTGACTTTC
d_gene: TRBD1; abundance: .; j_gene: TRBJ1-1; len: 13; v_gene: TRBV7-2; CDR3aa: CASSSTGLTEAFF; CDR3nt: TGTGCCAGCAGCTCGACAGGGCTCACTGAAGCTTTCTTT
d_gene: .; abundance: .; j_gene: TRBJ2-1; len: 12; v_gene: TRBV7-2; CDR3aa: CASSLVGGEQFF; CDR3nt: TGTGCCAGCAGCTTAGTAGGCGGTGAGCAGTTCTTC
d_gene: .; abundance: once; j_gene: TRBJ2-7; len: 15; v_gene: TRBV4-1; CDR3aa: CASGVLAGTSYEQYF; CDR3nt: TGCGCCAGCGGGGTCCTGGCAGGGACCTCCTACGAGCAGTACTTC
d_gene: .; abundance: .; j_gene: TRBJ1-2; len: 14; v_gene: TRBV2; CDR3aa: CASSESAGNYGYTF; CDR3nt: TGTGCCAGCAGTGAATCCGCGGGAAACTATGGCTACACCTTC
d_gene: .; abundance: .; j_gene: TRBJ1-2; len: 15; v_gene: TRBV7-2; CDR3aa: CASSLGGSSNYGGTF; CDR3nt: TGTGCCAGCAGCTTAGGCGGCAGCTCTAACTATGGAGGGACCTTC
d_gene: TRBD1; abundance: .; j_gene: TRBJ2-1; len: 17; v_gene: TRBV11-2; CDR3aa: CASSLDPTGGSYNEQFF; CDR3nt: TGTGCCAGCAGCTTAGATCCCACAGGGGGCTCCTACAATGAGCAGTTCTTC
d_gene: TRBD2; abundance: .; j_gene: TRBJ2-2; len: 15; v_gene: TRBV4-1; CDR3aa: CASSPGTRRTGELFF; CDR3nt: TGCGCCAGCAGCCCTGGGACTAGGCGCACCGGGGAGCTGTTTTTT
d_gene: TRBD1; abundance: .; j_gene: TRBJ2-7; len: 14; v_gene: TRBV7-9; CDR3aa: CASSHRDRGYEQYF; CDR3nt: TGTGCCAGCAGCCACCGGGACAGGGGCTACGAGCAGTACTTC
d_gene: TRBD1; abundance: .; j_gene: TRBJ2-7; len: 14; v_gene: TRBV7-2; CDR3aa: CASSKAGQGYEQYF; CDR3nt: TGTGCCAGCAGCAAAGCGGGACAGGGCTACGAGCAGTACTTC
d_gene: .; abundance: .; j_gene: TRBJ2-7; len: 16; v_gene: TRBV5-1; CDR3aa: CASSPPGGPSSYEQYF; CDR3nt: TGCGCCAGCAGTCCCCCTGGGGGGCCTAGCTCCTACGAGCAGTACTTC
d_gene: TRBD1; abundance: .; j_gene: TRBJ1-4; len: 14; v_gene: TRBV9; CDR3aa: CASSVTGEGEKLFF; CDR3nt: TGTGCCAGCAGCGTCACAGGGGAGGGTGAAAAACTGTTTTTT
d_gene: TRBD2; abundance: .; j_gene: TRBJ2-3; len: 14; v_gene: TRBV10-3; CDR3aa: CAISGGVGTDTQYF; CDR3nt: TGTGCCATCTCGGGAGGCGTGGGTACAGATACGCAGTATTTT
d_gene: .; abundance: .; j_gene: TRBJ2-5; len: 14; v_gene: TRBV7-8; CDR3aa: CASNLGDAEETQYF; CDR3nt: TGTGCCAGCAATTTGGGGGACGCAGAAGAGACCCAGTACTTC
d_gene: .; abundance: .; j_gene: TRBJ2-3; len: 17; v_gene: TRBV27; CDR3aa: CASSLRGQEARADTQYF; CDR3nt: TGTGCCAGCAGCCTCCGAGGCCAGGAAGCCCGCGCAGATACGCAGTATTTT
d_gene: .; abundance: .; j_gene: TRBJ1-5; len: 12; v_gene: TRBV6-1; CDR3aa: CASRDSNQPQHF; CDR3nt: TGTGCCAGCAGGGACAGCAATCAGCCCCAGCATTTT
d_gene: .; abundance: .; j_gene: TRBJ2-7; len: 15; v_gene: TRBV11-2; CDR3aa: CASHIPGTLTYEQYF; CDR3nt: TGTGCCAGCCATATTCCCGGGACTTTGACTTACGAGCAGTACTTC
d_gene: .; abundance: .; j_gene: TRBJ1-2; len: 15; v_gene: TRBV9; CDR3aa: CASTKSGVPNYGYTF; CDR3nt: TGTGCCAGCACCAAGAGTGGCGTCCCAAACTATGGCTACACCTTC
d_gene: .; abundance: .; j_gene: TRBJ1-4; len: 15; v_gene: TRBV6-5; CDR3aa: CASKLEGATNEKLFF; CDR3nt: TGTGCCAGCAAGCTAGAAGGTGCAACTAATGAAAAACTGTTTTTT
d_gene: .; abundance: .; j_gene: TRBJ1-1; len: 15; v_gene: TRBV5-4; CDR3aa: CASSLGGDVNTEAFF; CDR3nt: TGTGCCAGCAGCTTGGGGGGGGATGTCAACACTGAAGCTTTCTTT
d_gene: .; abundance: .; j_gene: TRBJ2-7; len: 12; v_gene: TRBV5-1; CDR3aa: CASSLWGNEQYF; CDR3nt: TGCGCCAGCAGCTTGTGGGGGAACGAGCAGTACTTC
d_gene: .; abundance: .; j_gene: TRBJ2-7; len: 14; v_gene: TRBV4-1; CDR3aa: CASSQDWAPYEQYF; CDR3nt: TGCGCCAGCAGCCAAGACTGGGCACCATACGAGCAGTACTTC
d_gene: .; abundance: .; j_gene: TRBJ2-2; len: 16; v_gene: TRBV7-2; CDR3aa: CASSLVSRPDTGELFF; CDR3nt: TGTGCCAGCAGCTTAGTTTCCCGCCCCGACACCGGGGAGCTGTTTTTT
d_gene: .; abundance: .; j_gene: TRBJ1-1; len: 13; v_gene: TRBV10-1; CDR3aa: CASSANTLTEAFF; CDR3nt: TGCGCCAGCAGTGCCAACACCCTCACTGAAGCTTTCTTT
d_gene: .; abundance: .; j_gene: TRBJ2-6; len: 18; v_gene: TRBV4-3; CDR3aa: CASSQDRTELTGANVLTF; CDR3nt: TGCGCCAGCAGCCAAGATAGGACCGAGCTCACTGGGGCCAACGTCCTGACTTTC
d_gene: .; abundance: .; j_gene: TRBJ2-2; len: 15; v_gene: TRBV5-1; CDR3aa: CATNREGSNTGELFF; CDR3nt: TGCGCCACCAATCGAGAAGGCTCGAACACCGGGGAGCTGTTTTTT
d_gene: TRBD2; abundance: .; j_gene: TRBJ2-1; len: 14; v_gene: TRBV19; CDR3aa: CASTGLARSNEQFF; CDR3nt: TGTGCCAGCACGGGACTAGCTAGGAGCAATGAGCAGTTCTTC
d_gene: TRBD1; abundance: .; j_gene: TRBJ2-7; len: 15; v_gene: TRBV19; CDR3aa: CASSRPSGTDYEQYF; CDR3nt: TGTGCCAGTAGTCGACCGTCCGGGACAGACTACGAGCAGTACTTC
d_gene: TRBD2; abundance: .; j_gene: TRBJ2-5; len: 15; v_gene: TRBV5-1; CDR3aa: CASSLDSGGAETQYF; CDR3nt: TGCGCCAGCAGCTTGGATAGCGGGGGGGCGGAGACCCAGTACTTC
d_gene: .; abundance: few; j_gene: TRBJ2-3; len: 14; v_gene: TRBV10-1; CDR3aa: CASSELSRADTQYF; CDR3nt: TGCGCCAGCAGTGAGTTGTCACGGGCAGATACGCAGTATTTT
d_gene: .; abundance: .; j_gene: TRBJ2-6; len: 15; v_gene: TRBV5-5; CDR3aa: CASSLEGPGANVLTF; CDR3nt: TGTGCCAGCAGCTTGGAGGGCCCTGGGGCCAACGTCCTGACTTTC
d_gene: .; abundance: .; j_gene: TRBJ1-2; len: 13; v_gene: TRBV10-2; CDR3aa: CASSESNNYGYTF; CDR3nt: TGCGCCAGCAGTGAGTCAAATAACTATGGCTACACCTTC
d_gene: TRBD1; abundance: .; j_gene: TRBJ2-5; len: 17; v_gene: TRBV25-1; CDR3aa: CASSEYRTGGNQETQYF; CDR3nt: TGTGCCAGCAGTGAATATAGGACAGGGGGTAACCAAGAGACCCAGTACTTC
d_gene: .; abundance: .; j_gene: TRBJ2-1; len: 12; v_gene: TRBV4-2; CDR3aa: CASSQELGEQFF; CDR3nt: TGTGCCAGCAGCCAAGAATTGGGTGAGCAGTTCTTC
d_gene: .; abundance: .; j_gene: TRBJ2-3; len: 13; v_gene: TRBV27; CDR3aa: CASSRLTTDTQYF; CDR3nt: TGTGCCAGCAGCCGCCTTACCACAGATACGCAGTATTTT
d_gene: TRBD1; abundance: few; j_gene: TRBJ1-1; len: 15; v_gene: TRBV28; CDR3aa: CASSTGGGWNTEAFF; CDR3nt: TGTGCCAGCAGTACAGGGGGCGGATGGAACACTGAAGCTTTCTTT
d_gene: .; abundance: .; j_gene: TRBJ1-1; len: 15; v_gene: TRBV11-2; CDR3aa: CASSLGTGGNTEAFF; CDR3nt: TGTGCCAGCAGCTTAGGGACGGGCGGGAACACTGAAGCTTTCTTT
d_gene: .; abundance: .; j_gene: TRBJ2-6; len: 13; v_gene: TRBV7-9; CDR3aa: CASSPSGANVLTF; CDR3nt: TGTGCCAGCAGCCCGTCTGGGGCCAACGTCCTGACTTTC
d_gene: .; abundance: .; j_gene: TRBJ2-3; len: 13; v_gene: TRBV19; CDR3aa: CASIGGGTDTQYF; CDR3nt: TGTGCCAGTATAGGGGGTGGCACAGATACGCAGTATTTT
d_gene: TRBD2; abundance: .; j_gene: TRBJ2-7; len: 15; v_gene: TRBV2; CDR3aa: CASSEPPSGPYEQYF; CDR3nt: TGTGCCAGCAGTGAACCCCCTAGCGGACCCTACGAGCAGTACTTC
d_gene: TRBD1; abundance: .; j_gene: TRBJ1-2; len: 15; v_gene: TRBV23-1; CDR3aa: CASSQRDREEDGYTF; CDR3nt: TGCGCCAGCAGTCAACGGGACAGGGAAGAGGACGGCTACACCTTC
d_gene: .; abundance: few; j_gene: TRBJ2-2; len: 13; v_gene: TRBV19; CDR3aa: CASSQFYAGELFF; CDR3nt: TGTGCCAGTAGTCAGTTTTACGCCGGGGAGCTGTTTTTT